A single TCR beta chain is shown here with its context. This receptor's antigen is unknown. Qualities for individual bases were not recorded, and no much larger clone is one base off. The source of the sample is a study of cytomegalovirus exposure and HLA in healthy donors (dated by TCRdb to the late 2010s). In terms of the full investigation: An earlier analysis of fewer than 750 of the donors reported over 250 Gb of sequence data and around 100 million unique TCR beta sequences obtained from roughly 170 million T cells. A later analysis re-analyzed previously published TCR beta repertoires from 660 or so donors and added high-resolution HLA genotyping to study TCR occurrence patterns. HLA typing included class I and class II loci at four-digit resolution. Typing coverage varied by locus: about 629-630 donors for A, B, C, DRB1 and DQB1; roughly 520 for DQA1; around 570 for DPA1; fewer than 480 for DPB1. The study aimed to test whether signatures of past pathogen exposure could be identified by cataloging public T cell receptors. Rather than using new phenotypic data, the later analysis identified candidate immune exposures from TCR beta sequences and from how often those sequences occurred across donors. Across 398 genotyped donors of the cohort, an average of approximately 200,000 unique TCR beta nucleotide sequences per donor were sequenced, and 15% to 20% of those sequences were non-productive. Of the 300 to 450 genotyped donors, roughly 85% fell in the genetic ancestry cluster associated with self-reported Caucasian donors. A later genetic analysis used genome-wide SNP genotypes for 398 of the 666 donors, treating that subset as a discovery cohort. Donor age, sex, ethnicity and CMV serostatus were compiled together with the repertoire data. Around 320 gigabases of sequencing data and around 87 million unique TCR sequences were included in an early release covering roughly 600 HLA-typed donors. To decide whether each TCR beta V gene segment behaved as functional or pseudogenic, an earlier analysis of some 570 of the donors relied on high-throughput TCR beta sequencing. The study used immunosequencing to profile the T cell repertoires of 666 subjects and linked those repertoires to cytomegalovirus serostatus. Every repertoire in the discovery cohort had been generated on one and the same sequencing platform. A separate validation cohort of over a hundred different subjects was used in addition to the approximately 700-subject first cohort. The study combined high-throughput TCR immunosequencing, statistical association of individual TCRs with disease status, and machine learning to predict cytomegalovirus infection status. Because of strong linkage in the cohort, four to six DR-DQ haplotypes were treated as single units for association and clustering. What the research found in general, with its limitations: A later analysis found that HLA-associated TCR beta chains were more clonally expanded and had lower generation probabilities than equally common non-associated chains. The presence/absence analyses assumed that sequencing depth was roughly uniform across donors, and that assumption may not be true. A later genetic analysis reported fewer N-insertions in productive TCRs among donors in an Asian-associated ancestry cluster than the roughly 650-donor mean. Because HLA typing was unavailable for some donors at each locus, only the typed subset was used in association tests. An earlier analysis of roughly 570 of the donors showed that most TCR beta V segments appeared in productive rearrangements either about 87% or about 30% of the time, which broadly matched IMGT annotations. A further reported finding was that TCR beta sequences accurately predicted the HLA-A and HLA-B alleles for most subjects in the first cohort. According to a later analysis, most CMV-associated TCR beta chains appeared to be HLA-restricted, and the HLA associations seemed to be driven largely by CMV exposure. Specific HLA alleles were associated with roughly 17,000 TCR beta sequences at a false discovery rate of 0.05 in a later analysis. According to the authors, the approach could potentially be generalized to other disease states and immunological phenotypes. V-gene and J-gene trimming of TCR beta chains was associated with a missense DCLRE1C variant in a later genetic analysis, and the association was replicated in an independent cohort. The earlier analysis of almost 600 of the donors excluded fewer than 20 rarely observed V segments, including chromosome 9 orphons, because counts were too low. The study gave a list of under 200 TCR beta chains associated with cytomegalovirus. Only TCR beta chains were sequenced in this cohort, and the absence of alpha or paired-chain data limited detectable features. Most TCR sequences were observed very rarely across donors, whereas some public TCRs were present in many individuals. In a later analysis, several top co-occurrence clusters were reported to appear linked to parvovirus B19, influenza, CMV and Epstein-Barr virus. When HLA alleles, especially DR and DQ, strongly co-occurred, TCR associations were difficult to assign to individual alleles. Immune exposure information for the cohort was limited to CMV serostatus. The sequencing pipeline was judged likely to have produced a cluster of highly shared sequence variants as a technical artifact. In both the original and validation cohorts, the classifier was reported to diagnose cytomegalovirus status with high specificity and sensitivity. A later analysis found that TCR association rates varied across HLA loci, with DRB1 alleles showing the most associated TCRs and HLA-C alleles the fewest. The 87-base-pair reads could not distinguish some IMGT-functional V segments, including TRBV6-2 and TRBV6-3, so those segments were excluded. Linkage disequilibrium might explain the correlated functional status among segregating V segments, but an unknown experimental factor could not be ruled out. Three of the identified cytomegalovirus-associated TCR beta chains were confirmed in vitro to be specific for cytomegalovirus antigens.

In total, more than 500 healthy bone marrow donors made up the cohort. At the time of sampling, all cohort members were nominally healthy, though unrecorded immune exposures were likely present. The donor was CMV seronegative and belonged to the group of several hundred seronegative cohort members. Each donor provided a peripheral blood sample, and peripheral blood mononuclear cells were used for TCR beta sequencing. Genomic DNA was extracted from the blood cell samples with the Qiagen DNeasy Blood Extraction Kit. The library was made by the immunoSEQ multiplex PCR assay. A mixture of 60 forward primers for TCR Vbeta segments and 13 reverse primers for TCR Jbeta segments was used in the multiplex PCR. A multiplex PCR assay on genomic DNA amplified the CDR3 region of rearranged TCR beta genes. The Illumina HiSeq System was used to sequence the amplified TCR beta libraries as 87-base-pair reads. As for the authors' bioinformatics: A later analysis counted about 80 million unique TCR beta chains across the 600 to 850 repertoires, and around 9.9 million of these chains were shared by at least two donors. A nearest-neighbor algorithm error-corrected the raw reads and collapsed the reads into unique sequences, merging closely related sequences to remove PCR and sequencing errors. V, D and J gene segments were assigned by aligning CDR3 sequences to IMGT reference sequences. For a sequence to be retained, a match of at least six nucleotides to both a V gene segment and a J gene segment was required. Rearrangements were called productive when the CDR3 lacked stop codons and stayed in frame with V and J; all others were non-productive. Following IMGT convention, CDR3 was defined as the stretch from the second conserved V-encoded cysteine to the conserved J-encoded phenylalanine. The earlier analysis of about 570 of the donors excluded any sequence lacking an unambiguous match to a single V gene segment. In an earlier analysis of 587 of the donors, V segments were called functional above 56.7% productive rearrangements and were called segregating when the between-donor standard deviation exceeded 5%. To diagnose cytomegalovirus status from the catalog of TCR beta chain sequences, a statistical classification framework was built. In a later analysis, TCR nucleotide sequences were compared against IMGT/GENE-DB human TR gene sequences so that V and J genes could be assigned. In a later analysis, CDR3 sequences and most-parsimonious VDJ recombination scenarios were assigned using the TCRdist pipeline. In a later analysis, each TCR beta chain was defined by its CDR3 amino acid sequence together with its V-gene family, and reads lacking a unique V-gene family were excluded. To address suspected cross-contamination and a sequencing artifact, a later analysis removed 450 to 700 highly shared, low-generation-probability nucleotide sequences. For each public chain, a later analysis derived a clonal expansion index from normalized ranks of inferred template counts within each repertoire. In a later analysis, generation probabilities were computed with a VDJ recombination model fitted to out-of-frame rearrangements, and the resulting probabilities were checked against IGoR. Hypergeometric tests were used in a later analysis to score TCR-TCR, TCR-HLA and TCR-CMV co-occurrence, with a repertoire-size bias correction applied to the TCR pairs. A later analysis estimated false discovery rates by permuting HLA or CMV assignments 20 times. In a later analysis, co-occurring TCRs were grouped with DBSCAN, and TCRdist sequence similarity was added when clustering was performed within HLA-allele-positive subsets. For co-occurrence clustering, repertoires with fewer than 30,000 or more than 120,000 public chains were excluded, along with roughly 5 repertoires with anomalous nucleotide sharing. TCRdb carries this immuneACCESS record with in-frame sequences only. Its versions omit some clonotypes, under half of them owing to an unresolved V gene in the studies checked, with the rest unexplained. V, J and clone size are those of that table, while D and trimming were read from the DNA. The sample includes approximately 110,000 clones, with 70% to 75% observed a single time. The top ten clonotypes cover around 4.2% of the sample.

CDR1 and CDR2 are drawn from the germline V gene: SGHRS, YFSETQ. Including the terminal cysteine and phenylalanine, the CDR3 comprises 16 residues. Only CDR3 DNA is held: 48 bases, read in frame from base 1. The V end loses 1 base and the J end loses 4 bases, and a stretch of 15 bases separates them. The chain links TRBV5-1 with TRBJ2-1; confidence is insufficient to name the D gene. Sequencing was carried out using PBMCs. The sequence derives from a woman in her forties in good health and CMV-seronegative. The base sequence is TGCGCCAGCAGCTTGAGCATTCACCAAAATTACAATGAGCAGTTCTTC. Its product reads: CASSLSIHQNYNEQFF. The full variable domain, with segments outside the CDR3 supplied by the reference TRBV5-1 and TRBJ2-1 proteins, appears as KAGVTQTPRYLIKTRGQQVTLSCSPISGHRSVSWYQQTPGQGLQFLFEYFSETQRNKGNFPGRFSGRQFSNSRSEMNVSTLELGDSALYLCASSLSIHQNYNEQFFGPGTRLTVL.